This T cell receptor (beta chain) was retrieved from a study of T cells after yellow fever vaccination. The table lists this clonotype with many counts. The antigen is not known. One entry per CDR3 protein, called by TCRdb with MiXCR from the 5' RACE reads. The sample lists 450,000 to 550,000 distinct CDR3 sequences, around a fifth occurring once. V dropped 0 bases and J dropped 0 bases, with 4 bases sitting between them. CDR1 is SGHRS and CDR2 is YFSETQ in the germline V gene. The CDR3 sequence is 14 residues long. Points from the study as a whole: Booster sampling recovered most clones from primary vaccination (96% CD4, around 88% CD8).

The chain carries TRBV5-1 and TRBJ2-4; no reliable D call. This TCR was recovered from a man younger than 35 who received the YFV17D yellow fever vaccine. The starting material was PBMCs, obtained roughly 20 days after the first yellow fever vaccination. The CDR3 DNA sequence: TGCGCCAGCAGCTTGGAACTAGCCAAAAACATTCAGTACTTC. Amino acid sequence: CASSLELAKNIQYF.